This T cell receptor beta chain derives from a study of blood T cell repertoires in COVID-19. Study-level background: Spain, Italy and the United States supplied samples that represented acute and convalescent COVID-19. Nucleic acid was either cDNA or gDNA, and it came from T cells, B-cell-depleted T cells, or PBMCs.

The repertoire was sequenced with immunoSEQ multiplex PCR; TCRdb's copy has only in-frame clones and lacks some. The table records about 290,000 clones, about 82% of them present only once. Trimming removed 4 bases from V and 6 bases from J; junction bases left unmatched: 5. Germline V gene lookup returns CDR1 SNHLY and CDR2 FYNNEI. The CDR3 spans 14 residues. V gene TRBV2 combines with J gene TRBJ1-5; 8 nucleotides align to TRBD1. The sequence came from a woman between 45 and 60 years old with active or convalescent COVID-19. The material sequenced was peripheral blood. The CDR3 DNA reads TGTGCCAGCAGTGTGGACAGGGCCAGTCAGCCCCAGCATTTT. Its protein is CASSVDRASQPQHF.